Following are 28 T cell receptor beta chains from one sample sequenced in a study of blood T cell repertoires in COVID-19. The assay was immunoSEQ multiplex PCR, and TCRdb's table has in-frame clones only and misses some. The data hold a few hundred thousand clones, with 70% to 90% observed a single time. Input material: peripheral blood. All receptors come from a man between 45 and 60 years old with acute or convalescent COVID-19.

In the case of this clone: The same CDR3 also results from other DNA sequences found in this sample. CDR3 nucleotides: TGTGCCAGCAGTCTAGATCGGTCCTCTGGAAACACCATATATTTT. Translating it yields CASSLDRSSGNTIYF. The chain joins TRBV6-5 to TRBJ1-3; D is undetermined. Germline CDR1 and CDR2: MNHEY and SVGAGI. Deletions cut 5 bases from V and 0 bases from J, with 11 bases between. The length of the CDR3 is 15 residues.

The rearrangement joins TRBV5-1 to TRBJ1-2, with a weak D call TRBD1 (6 bases). Per germline, CDR1 SGHRS and CDR2 YFSETQ. This CDR3 has 14 amino acids. V shed 7 bases and J shed 4 bases, with 17 bases lying between them. In DNA form, the CDR3 reads TGCGCCAGCCACGACAGGTCCGCCGCCTATGGCTACACCTTC. Translation: CASHDRSAAYGYTF.

CDR3 sequence: CASSPSGTGRGETQYF. CDR3 in DNA: TGTGCCAGCAGCCCATCCGGGACAGGGAGAGGAGAGACCCAGTACTTC. The V call is TRBV11-3, the J call TRBJ2-5; 9 bases line up with TRBD1. Losses at the gene ends were 5 bases for V and 4 bases for J; bases not matched to a gene: 11. The CDR3 is 16 residues long. Germline CDR1 and CDR2: SGHNT and YENEEA.

The chain is built from TRBV12-3 or TRBV12-4 and TRBJ1-3; the D gene is possibly TRBD1 (6 bases). Trimming removed 3 bases from V and 4 bases from J, with 7 bases in between. The CDR3 runs 13 residues. The CDR3 is CASSFGQGNTIYF. The CDR3 nucleotides read TGTGCCAGCAGTTTTGGACAGGGAAACACCATATATTTT.

This clone has a handful of counts. The CDR3 sequence is CASSEDRGTVYEQYF. CDR3 in DNA: TGCGCCAGCAGCGAGGACAGAGGAACGGTCTACGAGCAGTACTTC. The V call is TRBV5-1, the J call TRBJ2-7; TRBD1 might be the D (6 bases). Trimming pared 4 bases from V and 3 bases from J, leaving 17 bases between. From germline, CDR1 is SGHRS and CDR2 YFSETQ. This CDR3 is built from 15 residues. Combining the CDR3 with reference TRBV5-1 and TRBJ2-7 gives the whole variable domain KAGVTQTPRYLIKTRGQQVTLSCSPISGHRSVSWYQQTPGQGLQFLFEYFSETQRNKGNFPGRFSGRQFSNSRSEMNVSTLELGDSALYLCASSEDRGTVYEQYFGPGTRLTVT.

Points on this clone: The same CDR3 can be traced to other DNA sequences in this sample. The chain uses TRBV27 and TRBJ1-5; D is uncertain. Germline V gene sequence: CDR1 MNHEY, CDR2 SMNVEV (reference sequence). The ends were cut back, 2 bases at V and 3 bases at J, with 5 bases in the middle. The length of the CDR3 is 13 residues. CDR3 amino acids: CASSLQNNQPQHF. The CDR3 coding sequence is TGTGCCAGCAGTTTACAGAACAATCAGCCCCAGCATTTT.

The V and J genes are TRBV5-8 and TRBJ1-4, with D perhaps matching TRBD1 (6 bases). With 5 bases removed from V and 5 bases from J, the gap between germline ends came to 16 bases. The germline V gene has CDR1 SGHTS and CDR2 YDEGEE. The CDR3 loop spans 15 amino acids. The CDR3 DNA reads TGTGCCAGCAGGCGGACAGCGCGTCCCAATGAAAAACTGTTTTTT. It is translated as CASRRTARPNEKLFF.

The rearrangement links TRBV3-1 (or the pseudogene TRBV3-2) to TRBJ1-1; no clear D. This CDR3 is 14 amino acids long. CDR1 is LGHDT and CDR2 is YNNKEL in the germline V gene (reference sequence). The V and J ends lost 4 bases and 1 base respectively, with 10 bases between them. CDR3 loop: CASSPLRRNTEAFF. DNA of the CDR3: TGTGCCAGCAGCCCCCTGCGGAGGAACACTGAAGCTTTCTTT.

The chain joins TRBV5-1 to TRBJ2-7; D is unresolved. The V end lost 0 bases, the J end lost 4 bases, and 14 bases lay between the germline ends. CDR1 and CDR2 from the germline V gene are SGHRS and YFSETQ. This CDR3 has 15 residues. The CDR3 loop reads CASSLAATPPYEQYF. CDR3 DNA sequence: TGCGCCAGCAGCTTGGCCGCGACACCGCCTTACGAGCAGTACTTC.

The V call is TRBV11-2, the J call TRBJ1-1; 7 nucleotides align to TRBD1. This CDR3 spans 15 amino acids. Unmatched junction bases numbered 6, after V lost 0 bases and J lost 5 bases. The germline V gene has CDR1 SGHAT and CDR2 FQNNGV. CDR3 in DNA: TGTGCCAGCAGCTTAGATCCCCACAGGGGTACTGAAGCTTTCTTT. Its protein is CASSLDPHRGTEAFF.

The chain employs TRBV19 and TRBJ2-1; 7 bases line up with TRBD1. V trimming: 5 bases; J trimming: 0 bases; junction bases outside the gene matches: 10. This CDR3 is 17 amino acids long. The germline gives CDR1 LNHDA, CDR2 SQIVND (reference sequence). CDR3: CASSPHRGRGSYNEQFF. CDR3 nucleotides: TGTGCCAGTAGTCCCCACAGGGGAAGGGGCTCCTACAATGAGCAGTTCTTC.

The rearrangement joins TRBV29-1 to TRBJ2-1; 8 bases line up with TRBD1. Unmatched junction bases numbered 13, after V lost 0 bases and J lost 6 bases. CDR1 SQVTM and CDR2 ANQGSEA come from the germline V gene. The CDR3 extends over 17 amino acids. For the CDR3, the DNA is TGCAGCGTTGAAGACCCGGAGGACAGGGTATTTGGCAATGAGCAGTTCTTC. This gives the protein CSVEDPEDRVFGNEQFF.

The genes are TRBV6-5 and TRBJ2-1, with D unclear. The CDR3 has 15 residues. The V gene's germline CDR1 is MNHEY and CDR2 SVGAGI. V was pared by 0 bases and J by 3 bases, with 9 bases between. The CDR3 here is CASSYSSQDYNEQFF. Written as DNA, the CDR3 is TGTGCCAGCAGTTACTCGAGTCAGGACTACAATGAGCAGTTCTTC.

A few counts support this clone. The chain is built from TRBV5-1 and TRBJ2-6; a possible D gene is TRBD1 (5 bases). V lost 4 bases to trimming and J lost 5 bases, with 13 bases between them. This CDR3 contains 15 residues. The germline V gene encodes CDR1 SGHRS and CDR2 YFSETQ. The CDR3 loop is CASSTTDVRANVLTF. The CDR3 nucleotides read TGCGCCAGCAGCACGACAGACGTCAGGGCCAACGTCCTGACTTTC.

The rearrangement uses TRBV12-3 or TRBV12-4 and TRBJ1-1, with D possibly matching TRBD1 (6 bases). Trimming took 4 bases from V and 7 from J, leaving 13 bases between them. This CDR3 comprises 13 residues. The CDR3 loop is CASSSDRRVEAFF. The DNA for the CDR3 is TGTGCCAGCAGTTCCGACAGGCGGGTTGAAGCTTTCTTT.

This chain joins TRBV12-3 or TRBV12-4 and TRBJ1-1; D may be TRBD1 (6 bases). The CDR3 is made up of 12 amino acids. V was trimmed by 5 bases and J by 10 bases, leaving 14 bases between them. CDR3 DNA: TGTGCCAGCAGTGTAACAGGGAGTCGAGCTTTCTTT. It encodes CASSVTGSRAFF.

CDR3 in amino acids: CASSSTGEAQYEQYF. In DNA, the CDR3 is TGTGCCAGCAGCTCGACAGGGGAAGCTCAGTACGAGCAGTACTTC. The chain recombines TRBV7-9 with TRBJ2-7; TRBD1 agrees at 8 bases. CDR1 and CDR2 from the germline V gene are SEHNR and FQNEAQ (reference sequence). V shed 4 bases and J 4 bases; nucleotides not matched to a gene: 9. The CDR3 totals 15 residues. Full variable domain (remainder filled in from reference TRBV7-9 and TRBJ2-7): DTGVSQNPRHKITKRGQNVTFRCDPISEHNRLYWYRQTLGQGPEFLTYFQNEAQLEKSRLLSDRFSAERPKGSFSTLEIQRTEQGDSAMYLCASSSTGEAQYEQYFGPGTRLTVT.

CDR3 loop: CASSRTGSGGYTF. CDR3 nucleotide sequence: TGTGCCAGCAGCCGGACAGGGTCGGGCGGCTACACCTTC. The rearrangement links TRBV6-6 to TRBJ1-2; 8 nucleotides align to TRBD1. J was trimmed by 8 bases and V by 6 bases; bases with no gene match: 8. The CDR3 spans 13 residues. Germline V gene data show CDR1 as MNHNY and CDR2 as SVGAGI (reference sequence).

V gene TRBV18 combines with J gene TRBJ2-7; 8 nucleotides match TRBD1. Per the germline V gene, CDR1 is KGHSH and CDR2 is LQKENI. V trimming: 4 bases; J trimming: 0 bases; junction bases outside the gene matches: 2. The CDR3 has 14 amino acids. The CDR3 spells CASSRDRNSYEQYF. For the CDR3, the DNA is TGTGCCAGCTCACGGGACAGGAACTCCTACGAGCAGTACTTC.

The rearrangement joins TRBV6-5 to TRBJ2-7; no clear D gene. Trimming cost V 4 bases and J 4 bases, with 11 bases left between them. From germline, CDR1 is MNHEY and CDR2 SVGAGI. This CDR3 has 13 residues. The CDR3 here is CASSLMRHYEQYF. The CDR3 DNA reads as TGTGCCAGCAGTTTAATGCGGCATTACGAGCAGTACTTC.

The rearrangement joins TRBV19 to TRBJ1-4; 7 bases match TRBD1. With 7 bases clipped from V and 7 bases from J, the junction kept 9 bases outside the gene matches. Looked up from germline, CDR1 is LNHDA and CDR2 is SQIVND (reference sequence). This CDR3 is 14 amino acids long. This chain's CDR3 is CASNLDRSREKLFF. CDR3 sequence (DNA): TGTGCCAGTAATCTGGACAGGTCCCGTGAAAAACTGTTTTTT.

V and J are TRBV23-1 and TRBJ1-4; 8 nucleotides agree with TRBD1. TRBV23-1 is an open reading frame, and its role is uncertain. V was clipped by 4 bases and J by 0 bases; unmatched bases: 10. The CDR3 covers 18 residues. The CDR3 region has the DNA TGCGCCAGCAGTCGGGATGACCGGGACAGGACAACTAATGAAAAACTGTTTTTT. Amino acids: CASSRDDRDRTTNEKLFF.

The chain has TRBV12-3 or TRBV12-4 and TRBJ1-1; D gene uncertain. V lost 2 bases and J 1 base, leaving 5 bases between the germline ends. The CDR3 extends over 13 amino acids. Written as DNA, the CDR3 is TGTGCCAGCAGTTTATCTCCGAACACTGAAGCTTTCTTT. Protein product: CASSLSPNTEAFF.

The chain employs TRBV2 and TRBJ2-1; 7 bases are a match to TRBD1. Germline lookup yields CDR1 SNHLY and CDR2 FYNNEI. After removal of 5 bases from V and 3 bases from J, the junction contained 7 bases not matched to a gene. There are 15 residues in the CDR3. The CDR3 DNA follows: TGTGCCAGCAGTTCCGGGACAGACAACTACAATGAGCAGTTCTTC. It specifies CASSSGTDNYNEQFF.

The chain is built from TRBV11-3 and TRBJ2-1; D might be TRBD2 (5 bases). Germline assignment: CDR1 SGHNT and CDR2 YENEEA. The CDR3 loop spans 15 amino acids. Trimming stripped 2 bases from V and 2 bases from J, with 10 bases between. Here the CDR3 reads CASSLSASTYNEQFF. For the CDR3, the DNA is TGTGCCAGCAGCTTATCGGCTAGCACCTACAATGAGCAGTTCTTC.

The gene calls are TRBV6-5 and TRBJ1-2; D not resolved. The V gene's germline CDR1 is MNHEY and CDR2 SVGAGI. V was trimmed by 0 bases and J by 8 bases, leaving 16 bases between them. The CDR3 consists of 15 residues. The CDR3 protein is CASSYSRREAHGYTF. The CDR3 DNA follows: TGTGCCAGCAGTTACTCGAGAAGGGAGGCCCACGGCTACACCTTC.

Here the CDR3 DNA reads TGTGCCAGCAGCCGACACGGGGATGGCTACACCTTC. Translated: CASSRHGDGYTF. The rearrangement uses TRBV6-5 and TRBJ1-2, with no clear D. V dropped 6 bases and J dropped 6 bases, with 11 bases sitting between them. Germline V CDR1 and CDR2: MNHEY, SVGAGI. The CDR3 sequence is 12 residues long.

The chain employs TRBV3-1 (or the pseudogene TRBV3-2) and TRBJ1-1; 7 bases agree with TRBD1. Germline V lookup: CDR1 LGHDT, CDR2 YNNKEL (reference sequence). This CDR3 region has 14 residues. Trimming removed 6 bases from V and 0 bases from J; junction bases left unmatched: 4. The chain's CDR3 is CASRPGTVNTEAFF. CDR3 sequence (DNA): TGTGCCAGCAGACCCGGGACAGTGAACACTGAAGCTTTCTTT.